One sample yielded the 4 T cell receptor beta chains listed below, sequenced in a study of Ad26.COV2.S vaccination and SARS-CoV-2 variants. Data came from immunoSEQ multiplex PCR; TCRdb stores just in-frame clones and leaves some out. The table lists roughly 380,000 clones, around 92% of them singletons. This specimen consisted of peripheral blood, obtained after recovery from COVID-19. The receptors come from a human donor who had recovered from COVID-19.

The chain links TRBV2 to TRBJ2-1; 9 bases line up with TRBD2. This CDR3 comprises 16 residues. Germline loops: CDR1 SNHLY, CDR2 FYNNEI. Trimming removed 2 bases from V and 9 bases from J; junction bases left unmatched: 11. The CDR3 sequence is CASSEHGGGASVEQFF. For the CDR3, the DNA is TGTGCCAGCAGTGAACATGGCGGGGGGGCTAGCGTTGAGCAGTTCTTC.

The sample holds a few counts of this clone. V and J are TRBV7-9 and TRBJ1-5; 8 bases map to TRBD1. Germline V gene lookup returns CDR1 SEHNR and CDR2 FQNEAQ (reference sequence). The CDR3 has 16 residues. V was clipped by 1 base and J by 2 bases; unmatched bases: 4. Here the CDR3 DNA reads TGTGCCAGCAGCTTAGGAATGACAGGGGGCAATCAGCCCCAGCATTTT. It specifies CASSLGMTGGNQPQHF. The variable domain in full, with the rest retrieved from reference TRBV7-9 and TRBJ1-5, is DTGVSQNPRHKITKRGQNVTFRCDPISEHNRLYWYRQTLGQGPEFLTYFQNEAQLEKSRLLSDRFSAERPKGSFSTLEIQRTEQGDSAMYLCASSLGMTGGNQPQHFGDGTRLSIL.

This chain links TRBV24-1 with TRBJ2-5; no clear D. Trimming removed 2 bases from V and 4 bases from J, with 10 bases in between. The germline gives CDR1 KGHDR, CDR2 SFDVKD. This CDR3 region has 14 residues. The CDR3 nucleotides read TGTGCCACCAGTGATTCATTGGGCGGAGAGACCCAGTACTTC. This encodes CATSDSLGGETQYF.

This rearrangement joins TRBV6-5 to TRBJ1-2, with D possibly TRBD1 on 5 matching bases. The CDR3 runs to 15 residues. CDR1 MNHEY and CDR2 SVGAGI come from the germline V gene. V lost 6 bases and J 2 bases, leaving 16 bases between the germline ends. CDR3 amino acids: CASRPGREVNYGYTF. The CDR3 bases are TGTGCCAGCAGGCCAGGCAGGGAGGTCAACTATGGCTACACCTTC.